This is a list of T cell receptor beta chains from one sample in a study of shared clonotypes between healthy human individuals. Profiling relied on immunoSEQ multiplex PCR, and the TCRdb table lists in-frame clones only, not all of them. The sample shows 950,000 to 1,300,000 clones, approximately 68% of them seen only once. Sequencing used memory CD4+ T cells sorted from blood. Every receptor here comes from a man aged 18-30 years in good health. Both conserved end residues are part of each CDR3. The D gene is left open where the match is weak. For some rows the clone size is stated as once, few or many, or as a class when expanded; others skip it.

j_call d_call clone_size v_call cdr3_nt cdr3_aa
TRBJ1-6 TRBD1 few TRBV2 TGTGCCAGCAGACAGGGGGGGTCACCCCTCCACTTT CASRQGGSPLHF
TRBJ2-6 . . TRBV5-6 TGTGCCAGCAGCTCCAGACAGAGCCTTGGGGCCAACGTCCTGACTTTC CASSSRQSLGANVLTF
TRBJ2-1 TRBD2 many TRBV7-3 TGTGCCAGCAGCTTTGGGAAAGGGACTAGCATTCATGAGCAGTTCTTC CASSFGKGTSIHEQFF
TRBJ2-3 TRBD1 . TRBV7-2 TGTGCCAGCAGCCCGAGGACAGGGGGCACAGATACGCAGTATTTT CASSPRTGGTDTQYF
TRBJ1-6 . . TRBV5-1 TGCGCCAGCAGCTTAAGAGGGCTGGATAATTCACCCCTCCACTTT CASSLRGLDNSPLHF
TRBJ2-1 . many TRBV7-9 TGTGCCAGCAGCGCCGGGTCCCGCGGTGAGCAGTTCTTC CASSAGSRGEQFF
TRBJ2-7 TRBD1 . TRBV6-4 TGTGCCAGCAGTGGGCCGGACAGGCCGGGAAAGGTCAACGAGCAGTACTTC CASSGPDRPGKVNEQYF
TRBJ1-2 . once TRBV27 TGTGCCAGCAGTTTAGTTCCCGGAGCCTACTATGGCTACACCTTC CASSLVPGAYYGYTF
TRBJ1-4 . . TRBV18 TGTGCCAGCTCACCAGGAGGGGTTTCAACTAATGAAAAACTGTTTTTT CASSPGGVSTNEKLFF
TRBJ1-4 . few TRBV6-5 TGTGCCAGCGCCCCGGGACGGGGTAATGAAAAACTGTTTTTT CASAPGRGNEKLFF
TRBJ2-7 . . TRBV29-1 TGCAGCGTTGTGACGGTAGCCCAGAAATACTACGAGCAGTACTTC CSVVTVAQKYYEQYF
TRBJ2-5 TRBD1 many TRBV5-1 TGCGCCAGCAGCCCCGGGACAGGGAGAGAGACCCAGTACTTC CASSPGTGRETQYF
TRBJ1-2 . . TRBV10-2 TGCGCCAGCAGTGAGTCTGGGTGGACAGCTAACTATGGCTACACCTTC CASSESGWTANYGYTF
TRBJ2-3 . . TRBV4-2 TGTGCCAGCAGCCAAGACACAGATACGCAGTATTTT CASSQDTDTQYF
TRBJ2-3 . few TRBV11-1 TGTGCCAGCAGCTTAGCGGGGAGCACAGATACGCAGTATTTT CASSLAGSTDTQYF
TRBJ2-3 TRBD2 . TRBV30 TGTGCCTGGAGTTCTAGCGGGGGAGCAGATACGCAGTATTTT CAWSSSGGADTQYF
TRBJ1-5 . . TRBV7-9 TGTGCCAGCAGCCCCCCAGGTTTTGGCAATCAGCCCCAGCATTTT CASSPPGFGNQPQHF
TRBJ2-7 TRBD1 . TRBV6-5 TGTGCCAGCAGTCCCCGGACAGGGGCCTACGAGCAGTACTTC CASSPRTGAYEQYF
TRBJ2-5 TRBD2 . TRBV7-2 TGTGCCAGCAGCCCGACGGGTAGCGGGTTTAGACAGACCCAGTACTTC CASSPTGSGFRQTQYF
TRBJ2-7 TRBD1 few TRBV18 TGTGCCAGCTCACCGGGACAGGACTACGAGCAGTACTTC CASSPGQDYEQYF
TRBJ1-6 . few TRBV2 TGTGCCAGCAGTACCCAGGGCAATTCACCCCTCCACTTT CASSTQGNSPLHF
TRBJ2-1 TRBD1 once TRBV5-1 TGCGCCAGCAGCTGGGACAGGGGCTACAATGAGCAGTTCTTC CASSWDRGYNEQFF
TRBJ2-7 TRBD2 . TRBV7-2 TGTGCCAGCAGCTTAGCGACAGCGGGAGGGCTCTACGAGCAGTACTTC CASSLATAGGLYEQYF
TRBJ2-3 . . TRBV18 TGTGCCAGCTCACCACCGACTCGCACAGATACGCAGTATTTT CASSPPTRTDTQYF
TRBJ2-1 . . TRBV6-5 TGTGCCAGCAGTTACTCTGCCGACAATGAGCAGTTCTTC CASSYSADNEQFF
TRBJ2-6 . . TRBV29-1 TGCAGCGTTACCGGGGCCCTTAGCTCTGGGGCCAACGTCCTGACTTTC CSVTGALSSGANVLTF
TRBJ1-2 . . TRBV6-1 TGTGCCAGCAGTGAAAACCCGGGATCGTCCCTCTACACCTTC CASSENPGSSLYTF
TRBJ1-4 TRBD1 . TRBV7-2 TGTGCCACAGCTTCTCAGACAGGGCCTAATGAAAAACTGTTTTTT CATASQTGPNEKLFF
TRBJ2-7 . . TRBV10-3 TGTGCCATCAAAGGCTCTAGCGAGCAGTACTTC CAIKGSSEQYF
TRBJ2-7 . . TRBV5-4 TGTGCCAGCAGCTTGGACGGGGAGGTAGGCTACGAGCAGTACTTC CASSLDGEVGYEQYF
TRBJ1-1 . . TRBV1 TGCACCAGCAGCCAGAAGGGGACTGAAGCTTTCTTT CTSSQKGTEAFF
TRBJ2-7 . . TRBV6-5 TGTGCCAGCAGTTACAAGGGATACGAGCAGTACTTC CASSYKGYEQYF
TRBJ2-7 . . TRBV5-8 TGTGCCAGCAGCACGGGTGATCCTAAGTCCTACGAGCAGTACTTC CASSTGDPKSYEQYF
TRBJ2-3 . . TRBV5-1 TGCGCCAGCAGCTTAAAGGGTTTAGGAGATACGCAGTATTTT CASSLKGLGDTQYF
TRBJ2-1 . . TRBV4-2 TGTGCCAGCAGCCAAGATCCGACTGGATACAATGAGCAGTTCTTC CASSQDPTGYNEQFF
TRBJ2-1 TRBD2 once TRBV10-1 TGCGCCAGCAGCTCCGGGACTAGCGGGAGCCGGGAGCAGTTCTTC CASSSGTSGSREQFF
TRBJ1-2 . . TRBV12-2 TGTGCAAGTCGCACATTACTTGGGGCGGAAAGGCACACCTTC CASRTLLGAERHTF
TRBJ1-5 . . TRBV5-4 TGTGCCAGCAGCTTCGGGGGGGAGGGAGGACAGCCCCAGCATTTT CASSFGGEGGQPQHF
TRBJ2-5 TRBD2 . TRBV7-7 TGTGCTAGCAGCTTAGCGGGCGGGAGAGAGACCCAGTACTTC CASSLAGGRETQYF
TRBJ1-1 TRBD1 few TRBV4-2 TGTGCCAGCAGCCCTCAAATCATACAGGGGGCTGACACTGAAGCTTTCTTT CASSPQIIQGADTEAFF
TRBJ2-5 . . TRBV11-1 TGTGCCAGCAGAAGGACTCGCCAAGAGACCCAGTACTTC CASRRTRQETQYF
TRBJ2-2 . few TRBV7-2 TGTGCCAGCAGCTACAGACAGAACACCGGGGAGCTGTTTTTT CASSYRQNTGELFF
TRBJ1-2 . . TRBV19 TGTGCCAGTACTCTAACGAACGGGGCGTTTTGGGACGGCTACACCTTC CASTLTNGAFWDGYTF
TRBJ1-1 . many TRBV28 TGTGCCAGCAGGGGAGGGTGGGACCAAGCTTTCTTT CASRGGWDQAFF
TRBJ1-6 . . TRBV30 TGTGCCTGGAACACCGAGCCTTATAATTCACCCCTCCACTTT CAWNTEPYNSPLHF
TRBJ1-6 TRBD1 once TRBV9 TGTGCCAGCAGCGAACGGACAGGGGGCAGCTCACCCCTCCACTTT CASSERTGGSSPLHF
TRBJ2-3 TRBD1 . TRBV29-1 TGCAGCGCTCGGGACAGCCGAATAGATACGCAGTATTTT CSARDSRIDTQYF
TRBJ1-2 . . TRBV6-1 TGTGCCAGCAGTGAAGAATTCGGCGCCCCGTACTATGGCTACACCTTC CASSEEFGAPYYGYTF
TRBJ2-3 . . TRBV6-1 TGTGCCAGCAGGGGACCTAGCACAGATACGCAGTATTTT CASRGPSTDTQYF
TRBJ2-1 . . TRBV4-1 TGCGCCAGCAGCCAAGCCCAGCGACTCACCTACAATGAGCAGTTCTTC CASSQAQRLTYNEQFF
TRBJ1-6 . . TRBV11-2 TGTGCCAGCAGCTTAGATCTGGTACGGAATGATTCACCCCTCCACTTT CASSLDLVRNDSPLHF
TRBJ2-5 . once TRBV6-6 TGTGCCAGCAGTTACTCGTTTGGAGAGACCCAGTACTTC CASSYSFGETQYF
TRBJ2-1 TRBD2 . TRBV28 TGTGCCAGCATAAAGGGAGGGAGCTACAATGAGCAGTTCTTC CASIKGGSYNEQFF
TRBJ1-4 TRBD1 . TRBV11-2 TGTGCCAGCAGCTTCGGGACAGGGTTTAAAAAACTGTTTTTT CASSFGTGFKKLFF